The next 10 T cell receptor beta chains were all read from a single sample in a study of OX40 agonist ivuxolimab in advanced cancers. The repertoire was sequenced with immunoSEQ multiplex PCR; TCRdb's copy has only in-frame clones and lacks some. Counted here are about 64,000 clones, around 84% occurring once; the ten biggest clones make up around 2.9%. This sample comprised CD4+ or CD8+ T cells sorted from blood, obtained in a trial of the OX40 agonist ivuxolimab. The source of these receptors is an adult with an advanced solid tumor such as melanoma, head and neck, liver or kidney cancer.

This chain uses TRBV7-9 with TRBJ1-1; possibly TRBD1 for D (5 bases). The germline V gene has CDR1 SEHNR and CDR2 FQNEAQ (reference sequence). The CDR3 length is 14 residues. The V end was cut by 8 bases, the J end by 4 bases, with 17 bases between. The chain's CDR3 is CASGPMRGSTEAFF. For the CDR3, the DNA is TGTGCCAGCGGTCCGATGCGGGGGAGCACTGAAGCTTTCTTT.

The chain has TRBV7-3 and TRBJ2-1; the D gene is possibly TRBD1 (5 bases). The CDR3 runs to 15 residues. Germline CDR1 is SGHTA and CDR2 is FQGTGA. V was pared by 5 bases and J by 1 base, with 12 bases between. The CDR3 spells CASSLQGRSYNEQFF. CDR3 DNA sequence: TGTGCCAGCAGCCTCCAGGGCAGATCCTACAATGAGCAGTTCTTC.

The gene calls are TRBV4-2 and TRBJ2-5; the match to TRBD2 covers 10 bases. Trimming removed 5 bases from V and 4 bases from J; junction bases left unmatched: 10. Germline V CDR1 and CDR2: LGHNA, YNFKEQ. The CDR3 has 16 amino acids. In DNA, the CDR3 is TGTGCCAGCAGCAGAACGGTGGCTAGCGGGGGAGAGACCCAGTACTTC. As protein: CASSRTVASGGETQYF.

The rearrangement links TRBV10-3 to TRBJ1-4; D is perhaps TRBD1 (6 bases). The CDR3 length is 15 residues. V lost 10 bases and J 2 bases, leaving 17 bases between the germline ends. Germline CDR1 reads ENHRY; CDR2 reads SYGVKD. As DNA, the CDR3 is TGTGCCACCTCGGGGGGCGTCGGGACTAATGAAAAACTGTTTTTT. Encoded protein: CATSGGVGTNEKLFF.

The chain is built from TRBV2 and TRBJ1-5, with D perhaps matching TRBD1 (6 bases). From germline, CDR1 is SNHLY and CDR2 FYNNEI. This CDR3 is built from 14 residues. V lost 7 bases to trimming and J lost 2 bases, with 12 bases between them. CDR3 sequence reads: CASTLDSRNQPQHF. DNA for the CDR3: TGTGCCAGCACCCTGGACAGCCGCAATCAGCCCCAGCATTTT.

V and J are TRBV6-6 and TRBJ2-3; tentative D call: TRBD1 (6 bases). This CDR3 spans 13 amino acids. Trimming took 2 bases from V and 6 from J, leaving 9 bases between them. Germline CDR1 reads MNHNY; CDR2 reads SVGAGI (reference sequence). The DNA of the CDR3 is TGTGCCAGCAGTTACAATACAGGGGATACGCAGTATTTT. Translated: CASSYNTGDTQYF.

This clone appeared a few times. The gene calls are TRBV30 and TRBJ2-7, with D maybe TRBD1 (6 bases). The germline CDR1 and CDR2 sequences are GTSNPN and SVGIG (reference sequence). The CDR3 contains 15 residues. The V end lost 0 bases, the J end lost 7 bases, and 19 bases lay between the germline ends. The CDR3 protein is CAWSVGDKTLGEQYF. CDR3 nucleotide sequence: TGTGCCTGGAGTGTAGGGGACAAGACCTTGGGGGAGCAGTACTTC. The full variable domain, its missing parts supplied by reference TRBV30 and TRBJ2-7, is SQTIHQWPATLVQPVGSPLSLECTVEGTSNPNLYWYRQAAGRGLQLLFYSVGIGQISSEVPQNLSASRPQDRQFILSSKKLLLSDSGFYLCAWSVGDKTLGEQYFGPGTRLTVT.

This chain joins TRBV7-9 and TRBJ1-1; D gene unclear. V was pared by 1 base and J by 10 bases, with 10 bases between. The CDR3 loop spans 12 amino acids. The V gene's germline CDR1 is SEHNR and CDR2 FQNEAQ (reference sequence). This chain's CDR3 is CASSLVTAGAFF. The DNA of the CDR3 is TGTGCCAGCAGCTTAGTTACCGCGGGAGCTTTCTTT.

The genes are TRBV5-8 and TRBJ2-1, with 7 bases matching TRBD1. The V and J ends lost 2 bases and 14 bases, in that order; junction bases with no gene match: 10. From germline, CDR1 is SGHTS and CDR2 YDEGEE. This CDR3 spans 13 amino acids. In nucleotides, the CDR3 is TGTGCCAGCAGCTTCGACAGGGAATTGGGGGAGTTCTTC. This translates into CASSFDRELGEFF.

The chain joins TRBV4-1 to TRBJ2-5; D is perhaps TRBD2 (6 bases). V was shortened by 3 bases and J by 2 bases, with 13 bases between the two germline ends. Germline V gene lookup returns CDR1 MGHRA and CDR2 YSYEKL. The CDR3 runs to 15 residues. The CDR3, as DNA: TGCGCCAGCAGCCAGGGCGGGACGAGTCAAGAGACCCAGTACTTC. Translating gives CASSQGGTSQETQYF.